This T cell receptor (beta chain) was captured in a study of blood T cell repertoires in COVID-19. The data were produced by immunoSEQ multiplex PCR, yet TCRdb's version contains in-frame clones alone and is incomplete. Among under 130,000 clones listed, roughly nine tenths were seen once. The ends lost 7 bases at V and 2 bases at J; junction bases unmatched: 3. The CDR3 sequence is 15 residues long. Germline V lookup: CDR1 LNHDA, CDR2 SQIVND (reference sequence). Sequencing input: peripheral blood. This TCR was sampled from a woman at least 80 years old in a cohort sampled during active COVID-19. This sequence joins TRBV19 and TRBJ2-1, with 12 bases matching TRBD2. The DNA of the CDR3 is TGTGCCAGTACCAGGACTAGCGGGGCCTACAATGAGCAGTTCTTC. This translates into CASTRTSGAYNEQFF.